The source of this TCR beta chain is a study of radiation and T cells in renal cell carcinoma. Time point defined: blood 2 weeks post-SBRT. Described treatment: 15 Gy SBRT to primary tumor, nephrectomy 4 weeks later. This CDR3 region has 14 residues. The V and J ends lost 4 bases and 4 bases, in that order; junction bases with no gene match: 5. Germline CDR1 SGHKS, CDR2 YYEKEE (reference sequence). Assay used: immunoSEQ multiplex PCR; TCRdb lists only in-frame clones, some missing. The sample includes under 150,000 clones, around four fifths of them seen just once. The rearrangement joins TRBV5-5 to TRBJ1-1; 9 bases line up with TRBD1. The TCR comes from a woman in her sixties with renal cell carcinoma. Sequencing was performed on blood, taken from a patient whose treatment included radiotherapy and nephrectomy. The CDR3, as DNA: TGTGCCAGCAGCCCAAGGACAGGGGTCACTGAAGCTTTCTTT. It translates to CASSPRTGVTEAFF.